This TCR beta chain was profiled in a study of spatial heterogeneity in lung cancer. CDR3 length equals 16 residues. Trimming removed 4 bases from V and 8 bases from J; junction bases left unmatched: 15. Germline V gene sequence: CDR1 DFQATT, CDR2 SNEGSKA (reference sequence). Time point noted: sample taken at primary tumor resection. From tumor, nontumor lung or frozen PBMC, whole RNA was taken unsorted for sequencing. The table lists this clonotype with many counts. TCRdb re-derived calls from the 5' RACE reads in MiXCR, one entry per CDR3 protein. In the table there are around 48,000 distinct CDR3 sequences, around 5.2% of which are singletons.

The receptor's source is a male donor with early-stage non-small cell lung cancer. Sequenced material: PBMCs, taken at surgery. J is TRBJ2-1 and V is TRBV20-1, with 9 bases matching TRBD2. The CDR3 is CSATAEAGGSQDEQFF. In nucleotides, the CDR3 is TGCAGTGCTACCGCCGAGGCGGGAGGGAGTCAGGATGAGCAGTTCTTC.